Below are 24 T cell receptor beta chains sequenced from a single sample in a study of CD4+ T cells in melanoma. Generated by immunoSEQ multiplex PCR, the TCRdb table keeps only in-frame clones and is missing some. This sample yields some 150,000 clones, of which 80% to 95% are seen a single time; about 1.5% belongs to the top ten. Receptor source: a human donor with melanoma.

CDR3 sequence: CASSQNRGLTDTQYF. In DNA form, the CDR3 reads TGTGCCAGCAGCCAAAATAGGGGGTTGACAGATACGCAGTATTTT. This chain joins TRBV4-2 and TRBJ2-3, with D possibly TRBD1 on 6 matching bases. The CDR3 totals 15 residues. Germline CDR1 LGHNA, CDR2 YNFKEQ. Trimming shortened V by 2 bases and J by 3 bases, and 12 bases separated the two germline ends.

This chain joins TRBV9 and TRBJ1-6; 11 positions agree with TRBD1. V lost 4 bases to trimming and J lost 7 bases; unmatched junction nucleotides: 7. The germline V gene has CDR1 SGDLS and CDR2 YYNGEE. The CDR3 sequence is 16 residues long. The CDR3 here is CASSLGQGVTNSPLHF. CDR3 coding DNA: TGTGCCAGCAGCTTGGGACAGGGGGTAACCAATTCACCCCTCCACTTT.

This clone has more than one count but fewer than ten. This sequence joins TRBV4-1 and TRBJ2-1; 7 bases line up with TRBD2. Germline values: CDR1 MGHRA, CDR2 YSYEKL. V dropped 4 bases and J dropped 2; count of bases not matched to a gene: 8. The CDR3 extends over 16 amino acids. DNA for the CDR3: TGCGCCAGCAGCCGATCTCTAGCGGCCACCTACAATGAGCAGTTCTTC. Its protein product is CASSRSLAATYNEQFF.

In nucleotides, the CDR3 is TGTGCCAGCAGCCTGGGACTAGCGGGGCGGACCGAGCAGTACTTC. Translation gives CASSLGLAGRTEQYF. The chain recombines TRBV27 with TRBJ2-7; the match to TRBD2 covers 13 bases. V was pared by 6 bases and J by 6 bases, with 8 bases of the junction left unmatched. Germline V gene lookup returns CDR1 MNHEY and CDR2 SMNVEV (reference sequence). The CDR3 sequence is 15 residues long.

Only one count was recorded for this clone. The V gene is TRBV11-2, the J gene TRBJ2-5; TRBD2 might be the D (6 bases). This CDR3 spans 13 amino acids. Trimming shortened V by 5 bases and J by 7 bases, and 14 bases separated the two germline ends. The germline V gene encodes CDR1 SGHAT and CDR2 FQNNGV. CDR3 in DNA: TGTGCCAGCAGCCGCGATAGGGGAGGGACCCAGTACTTC. Translating it yields CASSRDRGGTQYF. Looking up the rest from reference TRBV11-2 and TRBJ2-5 gives the full variable domain: EAGVAQSPRYKIIEKRQSVAFWCNPISGHATLYWYQQILGQGPKLLIQFQNNGVVDDSQLPKDRFSAERLKGVDSTLKIQPAKLEDSAVYLCASSRDRGGTQYFGPGTRLLVL.

This rearrangement joins TRBV27 to TRBJ1-2; D gene uncertain. The length of the CDR3 is 15 residues. Per germline, CDR1 MNHEY and CDR2 SMNVEV (reference sequence). V was pared by 6 bases and J by 1 base, with 15 bases between. CDR3 bases: TGTGCCAGCAGCCCATTTGCCGACGGTAACTATGGCTACACCTTC. Amino acid sequence: CASSPFADGNYGYTF.

This rearrangement joins TRBV5-1 to TRBJ2-7, with D perhaps assigned TRBD1 or TRBD2 (5 bases each). CDR1 and CDR2 (germline): SGHRS, YFSETQ. Trimming cost V 8 bases and J 4 bases, with 13 bases left between them. The CDR3 runs to 12 residues. The CDR3 DNA reads as TGCGCCAGTACCGGGACGTCGTACGAGCAGTACTTC. Protein sequence: CASTGTSYEQYF.

V is TRBV15 and J is TRBJ2-5; a possible D gene is TRBD1 (6 bases). The germline gives CDR1 LNHNV, CDR2 YYDKDF (reference sequence). Trimming cost V 0 bases and J 5 bases, with 7 bases left between them. This CDR3 has 13 amino acids. The CDR3 DNA sequence: TGTGCCACCAGCAGAGATCAGGGGGAGACCCAGTACTTC. Translating gives CATSRDQGETQYF.

V and J are TRBV27 and TRBJ2-1, with a possible D match to TRBD1 (6 bases). The CDR3 is 13 amino acids. V was cut by 5 bases and J by 10 bases, with 15 bases left in between. From germline, CDR1 is MNHEY and CDR2 SMNVEV (reference sequence). The CDR3, as DNA: TGTGCCAGCAGTCCCAGGGGCAGTTGGGAGCAGTTCTTC. Translation gives CASSPRGSWEQFF.

V and J are TRBV9 and TRBJ1-4, with TRBD1 identical over 9 bases. Germline trimming cut 4 bases from V and 10 bases from J; bases unmatched to any gene: 11. The germline CDR1 and CDR2 sequences are SGDLS and YYNGEE. The CDR3 consists of 15 residues. The CDR3 region has the DNA TGTGCCAGCAGCTTAGACCCGGGACAGGGCGGAAAACTGTTTTTT. Its protein is CASSLDPGQGGKLFF.

The chain couples TRBV6-6 to TRBJ1-5; 7 bases agree with TRBD1. V shed 0 bases, J shed 5 bases, and the junction held 4 bases outside the gene matches. The V gene's germline CDR1 is MNHNY and CDR2 SVGAGI (reference sequence). CDR3 length equals 15 residues. This CDR3 reads CASSYSRQGDQPQHF. CDR3 coding DNA: TGTGCCAGCAGTTACTCCAGACAGGGAGATCAGCCCCAGCATTTT.

The rearrangement joins TRBV5-4 to TRBJ2-1; the D call may be TRBD1 or TRBD2 (5 bases each). Trimming shortened V by 3 bases and J by 8 bases, and 9 bases separated the two germline ends. Germline values: CDR1 SGHNT, CDR2 YYREEE (reference sequence). The CDR3 is made up of 12 amino acids. CDR3 residues: CASSWDRYEQFF. The CDR3 bases are TGTGCCAGCAGCTGGGACCGGTATGAGCAGTTCTTC.

This chain joins TRBV30 and TRBJ2-7; possible D gene TRBD2, 7 bases. V lost 2 bases to trimming and J lost 4 bases, with 15 bases between them. The CDR3 totals 14 residues. From germline, CDR1 is GTSNPN and CDR2 SVGIG (reference sequence). The CDR3 is CAWSRGGGDYEQYF. The CDR3 bases are TGTGCCTGGAGTCGCGGAGGGGGGGATTACGAGCAGTACTTC.

The chain recombines TRBV5-1 with TRBJ2-7; TRBD1 aligns across 11 bases. Germline CDR1 SGHRS, CDR2 YFSETQ. V was clipped by 4 bases and J by 5 bases; unmatched bases: 14. CDR3 length: 17 residues. Here the CDR3 reads CASSPGQGADSTDEQYF. The CDR3 region has the DNA TGCGCCAGCAGCCCCGGACAGGGGGCGGATTCAACGGACGAGCAGTACTTC.

This sequence joins TRBV29-1 and TRBJ2-3; D perhaps matches TRBD1 (5 bases). Trimming took 4 bases from V and 1 from J, leaving 18 bases between them. The CDR3 sequence is 16 residues long. Germline lookup yields CDR1 SQVTM and CDR2 ANQGSEA. Written as DNA, the CDR3 is TGCAGCGTTGTTGGGATAGAGCTGACAGGCACAGATACGCAGTATTTT. Protein: CSVVGIELTGTDTQYF.

This clone was picked up a small number of times. The rearrangement uses TRBV23-1 and TRBJ2-1; D perhaps matches TRBD2 (7 bases). TRBV23-1 is flagged as an ORF with uncertain function. V lost 4 bases and J lost 5, with 15 bases in between. The CDR3 loop spans 15 amino acids. CDR3 DNA: TGCGCCAGCAGTCTGGGAGGGGGGGCCGACAATGAGCAGTTCTTC. It yields the protein CASSLGGGADNEQFF.

The V and J genes are TRBV27 and TRBJ2-3; unclear D gene. V was trimmed by 2 bases and J by 2 bases, leaving 11 bases between them. From germline, CDR1 is MNHEY and CDR2 SMNVEV (reference sequence). This CDR3 comprises 15 residues. The CDR3 bases are TGTGCCAGCAGTTTAGCAGGACGGAACACAGATACGCAGTATTTT. Its protein is CASSLAGRNTDTQYF.

This chain links TRBV27 with TRBJ2-1; 9 nucleotides line up with TRBD2. The CDR3 length is 15 residues. J lost 7 bases, V lost 3 bases, and 7 bases had no gene match. Germline V lookup: CDR1 MNHEY, CDR2 SMNVEV (reference sequence). The CDR3 loop reads CASSFDSGGWNEQFF. For the CDR3, the DNA is TGTGCCAGCAGTTTTGATAGCGGGGGATGGAATGAGCAGTTCTTC.

This chain connects TRBV5-1 to TRBJ2-7, with D tentatively TRBD2 (6 bases). This CDR3 contains 15 residues. Germline lookup yields CDR1 SGHRS and CDR2 YFSETQ. V was shortened by 0 bases and J by 1 base, with 11 bases between the two germline ends. CDR3 in DNA: TGCGCCAGCAGCTTGGTTCCGGGGGTGTCCTACGAGCAGTACTTC. This sequence encodes CASSLVPGVSYEQYF.

V usage is TRBV6-1 and J usage is TRBJ1-5; 10 bases line up with TRBD1. After removal of 1 base from V and 2 bases from J, the junction contained 5 bases not matched to a gene. Germline lookup yields CDR1 MNHNS and CDR2 SASEGT. This CDR3 contains 17 residues. The DNA of the CDR3 is TGTGCCAGCAGTGAAGGACAGGGGGCTGTCGGCAATCAGCCCCAGCATTTT. It specifies CASSEGQGAVGNQPQHF.

A remark on this clone: Germline and junction disagree at one end, which may indicate a read error. The genes are TRBV13 and TRBJ1-6; D is possibly TRBD1 (6 bases). The germline gives CDR1 PRHDT, CDR2 FYEKMQ (reference sequence). This CDR3 is 12 amino acids long. This CDR3 reads CASSLGGKTLHF. CDR3 bases: TGTGCCAGCAGCCTAGGGGGTAAAACCCTCCACTTT.

Only one count was recorded for this clone. The rearrangement joins TRBV29-1 to TRBJ1-6; no firm D call. The CDR3 spans 13 residues. Germline loops: CDR1 SQVTM, CDR2 ANQGSEA. Trimming removed 7 bases at V and 0 bases at J, with 7 bases between. This chain's CDR3 is CSARSSYNSPLHF. In DNA, the CDR3 is TGCAGCGCCCGGAGCTCCTATAATTCACCCCTCCACTTT.

As concerns this clone: The same CDR3 can be traced to other DNA sequences in this sample. The chain employs TRBV7-6 and TRBJ1-6; the D is unclear. The CDR3 has 14 residues. V lost 1 base to trimming and J lost 5 bases, with 6 bases between them. Germline lookup yields CDR1 SGHVS and CDR2 FNYEAQ. The CDR3 sequence: CASSLGQDNSPLHF. The CDR3 coding sequence is TGTGCCAGCAGCTTAGGCCAAGATAATTCACCCCTCCACTTT.

The chain joins TRBV5-1 to TRBJ2-3, with 9 bases identical to TRBD2. Germline CDR1 and CDR2: SGHRS and YFSETQ. Trimming cost V 6 bases and J 4 bases; bases outside gene matches: 9. The CDR3 spans 15 residues. CDR3 in amino acids: CASNPGLAGPDTQYF. CDR3 coding DNA: TGCGCCAGCAATCCGGGACTAGCAGGCCCAGATACGCAGTATTTT.